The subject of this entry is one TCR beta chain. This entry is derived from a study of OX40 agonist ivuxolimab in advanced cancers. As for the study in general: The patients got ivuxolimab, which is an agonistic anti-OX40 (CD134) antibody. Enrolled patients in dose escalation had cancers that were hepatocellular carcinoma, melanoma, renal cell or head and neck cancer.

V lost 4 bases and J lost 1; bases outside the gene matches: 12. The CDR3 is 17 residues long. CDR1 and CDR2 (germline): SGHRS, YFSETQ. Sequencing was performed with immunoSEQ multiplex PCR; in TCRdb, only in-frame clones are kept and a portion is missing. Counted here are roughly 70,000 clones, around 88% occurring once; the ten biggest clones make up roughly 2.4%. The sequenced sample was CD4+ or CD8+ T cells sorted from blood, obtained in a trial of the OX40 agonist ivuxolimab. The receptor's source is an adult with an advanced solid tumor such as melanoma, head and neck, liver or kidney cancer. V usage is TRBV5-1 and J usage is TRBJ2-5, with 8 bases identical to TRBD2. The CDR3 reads CASSPLRAGGTQETQYF. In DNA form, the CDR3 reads TGCGCCAGCAGCCCCTTGCGGGCGGGAGGTACCCAAGAGACCCAGTACTTC.